A single sample gave rise to the 16 T cell receptor beta chains below, sequenced in a study of T cells in Graves' hyperthyroidism and ophthalmopathy. TCR beta CDR3 sequences were amplified from RNA transcripts. The study used the HTBI primer set for a first-round RT-PCR of the TCR CDR3. One entry per CDR3 protein results from TCRdb running MiXCR on the multiplex PCR reads. The sample gives more than 350,000 distinct CDR3 sequences, about 14% of which show up once; about 19% is in the top ten. The sequenced sample consisted of blood. These receptor sequences come from a woman aged 30 to 39 with Graves' ophthalmopathy.

This clonotype was counted ten times or more. The gene calls are TRBV7-3 and TRBJ2-2; D may be TRBD1 (6 bases). Germline CDR1 and CDR2: SGHTA and FQGTGA. The germline V and J ends were trimmed by 8 bases and 0 bases, with 10 bases remaining between them. The CDR3 sequence is 14 residues long. This chain's CDR3 is CASRQETNTGELFF. The CDR3 nucleotides read TGTGCCAGCCGACAGGAGACGAACACCGGGGAGCTGTTTTTT.

The table lists this clonotype with many counts. This chain connects TRBV5-1 to TRBJ1-6, with D tentatively TRBD1 (6 bases). The length of the CDR3 is 15 residues. The V gene lost 4 bases and the J gene lost 8 bases, with 16 bases spanning the gap. Germline assignment: CDR1 SGHRS and CDR2 YFSETQ. The CDR3, as DNA: TGCGCCAGCAGCCCTGGACAGCTTATATATTCACCCCTCCACTTT. It is translated as CASSPGQLIYSPLHF.

About this clonotype itself: A much larger clone is a single base away; this may be a read error. V gene TRBV19 combines with J gene TRBJ2-1; D is possibly TRBD1 (5 bases). The CDR3 is 15 residues long. Germline V lookup: CDR1 LNHDA, CDR2 SQIVND (reference sequence). Here the CDR3 DNA reads TGTGCCAGTGGTATGATGAAGACAGCGTACAATGAGCAGTTCTTC. Its translation is CASGMMKTAYNEQFF.

This sequence joins TRBV19 and TRBJ2-1; weak D call: TRBD2 (6 bases). Germline-derived CDR1 and CDR2 are LNHDA and SQIVND (reference sequence). The CDR3 runs 15 residues. Trimming shortened V by 3 bases and J by 2 bases, and 11 bases separated the two germline ends. CDR3 amino acids: CASSIEGLTYNEQFF. CDR3 nucleotides: TGTGCCAGTAGTATCGAGGGACTTACCTACAATGAGCAGTTCTTC. Combining the CDR3 with reference TRBV19 and TRBJ2-1 gives the whole variable domain DGGITQSPKYLFRKEGQNVTLSCEQNLNHDAMYWYRQDPGQGLRLIYYSQIVNDFQKGDIAEGYSVSREKKESFPLTVTSAQKNPTAFYLCASSIEGLTYNEQFFGPGTRLTVL.

The rearrangement joins TRBV5-6 to TRBJ2-1, with 8 positions matching TRBD2. CDR3 length equals 14 residues. The V gene end was trimmed by 4 bases and the J gene end by 2 bases; junction bases not matched to a gene: 2. CDR1 is SGHDT and CDR2 is YYEEEE in the germline V gene. CDR3: CASSVAGPYNEQFF. The CDR3 DNA reads TGTGCCAGCAGCGTAGCGGGGCCCTACAATGAGCAGTTCTTC.

The rearrangement links TRBV2 to TRBJ2-3, with D perhaps given as TRBD1 or TRBD2 (5 bases each). In germline, CDR1 is SNHLY, CDR2 FYNNEI. The CDR3 has 14 residues. V was shortened by 8 bases and J by 1 base, with 13 bases between the two germline ends. CDR3 nucleotide sequence: TGTGCCAGCCGGGGACCTCGGGGCACAGATACGCAGTATTTT. Its translation is CASRGPRGTDTQYF.

The chain combines TRBV6-5 with TRBJ2-7, with 7 bases identical to TRBD1. The J segment lost 6 bases and the V segment lost 2 bases, leaving 7 bases of the junction unmatched. Germline V gene sequence: CDR1 MNHEY, CDR2 SVGAGI. The CDR3 covers 14 residues. For the CDR3, the DNA is TGTGCCAGCAGTTACCACCGACAGGGCCGCGAGCAGTACTTC. Protein product: CASSYHRQGREQYF.

This clonotype showed up many times. CDR3 DNA sequence: TGTGCCAGCAAACCCCGGACTAGCGGGTTCTACAATGAGCAGTTCTTC. This translates into CASKPRTSGFYNEQFF. This chain uses TRBV12-3 or TRBV12-4 with TRBJ2-1, with 11 bases fitting TRBD2. CDR3 length: 16 amino acids. V was clipped by 7 bases and J by 3 bases; unmatched bases: 8.

For this clonotype: At one boundary the junction diverges from the germline segment, which might be a read error. CDR3 coding DNA: TGTGCCTGGAGTGTCGGACAGGGTTACGAGCAGGACTTC. This codes for CAWSVGQGYEQDF. V is TRBV30 and J is TRBJ2-7, with 8 positions matching TRBD1. In germline, CDR1 is GTSNPN, CDR2 SVGIG (reference sequence). The CDR3 length is 13 residues.

This chain uses TRBV20-1 with TRBJ1-5; 11 nucleotides match TRBD1. This CDR3 has 17 residues. Trimming at V came to 6 bases and at J to 7 bases, leaving 17 bases not matched to a gene. Germline CDR1 and CDR2: DFQATT and SNEGSKA (reference sequence). The CDR3 sequence: CSAEQLGTGTGGQPQHF. The CDR3 coding sequence is TGCAGTGCGGAGCAGCTCGGCACCGGGACAGGGGGGCAGCCCCAGCATTTT.

In regard to this clonotype: A much larger clone is a single base away; this may be a read error. The gene calls are TRBV2 and TRBJ1-5; D unclear. The CDR3 sequence is 14 residues long. Germline CDR1 and CDR2: SNHLY and FYNNEI. The chain's CDR3 is CASSASGYLQPLHF. CDR3 bases: TGTGCCAGCAGTGCGTCTGGGTATCTTCAGCCCCTGCATTTT.

On this clonotype itself: A much larger clone lies a single base off, so this may be a read error. Given the absence of the conserved phenylalanine or tryptophan at the CDR3 end, a read error is likely. The rearrangement links TRBV10-3 to TRBJ1-4, with D perhaps TRBD1 (5 bases). Germline lookup yields CDR1 ENHRY and CDR2 SYGVKD. The ends were cut back, 3 bases at V and 0 bases at J, with 11 bases in the middle. The CDR3 is made up of 16 amino acids. The CDR3 loop is CAISESGPATNEKLFS. The DNA of the CDR3 is TGTGCCATCAGTGAATCGGGACCGGCAACTAATGAAAAACTGTTTTCT.

There are a few counts of this clonotype. The V and J genes are TRBV20-1 and TRBJ2-4; no definite D call. Germline assignment: CDR1 DFQATT and CDR2 SNEGSKA (reference sequence). The length of the CDR3 is 13 residues. The V gene lost 0 bases and the J gene lost 8 bases, with 11 bases spanning the gap. The CDR3 DNA sequence: TGCAGTGCTAGAGATCTAGTGATTGACATTCAGTACTTC. It specifies CSARDLVIDIQYF.

This clonotype was detected many times. The V and J genes are TRBV5-1 and TRBJ1-2; TRBD1 is a possible D gene (6 bases). The CDR3 is 14 amino acids. Between the trimmed V and J ends, which lost 0 bases and 2 bases, there was a span of 8 bases. Germline lookup yields CDR1 SGHRS and CDR2 YFSETQ. The CDR3 is CASSLGDKNYGYTF. The CDR3, as DNA: TGCGCCAGCAGCTTGGGGGACAAGAACTATGGCTACACCTTC.

There are many counts of this clonotype. V usage is TRBV6-1 and J usage is TRBJ1-3; the D is unclear. This CDR3 comprises 13 residues. V lost 8 bases, J lost 3 bases, and 11 bases lay in between. Per the germline V gene, CDR1 is MNHNS and CDR2 is SASEGT. For the CDR3, the DNA is TGTGCCAGCTTAAGGAAGGATGGAAACACCATATATTTT. Residues: CASLRKDGNTIYF.

This clonotype was seen ten or more times. The rearrangement links TRBV9 to TRBJ2-7; tentative D call: TRBD2 (5 bases). CDR1 and CDR2 (germline): SGDLS, YYNGEE. Between the trimmed V and J ends, which lost 4 bases and 4 bases, there was a span of 12 bases. This CDR3 has 13 amino acids. The CDR3 loop reads CASSRDYGYEQYF. Here the CDR3 DNA reads TGTGCCAGCAGCCGAGACTATGGGTACGAGCAGTACTTC.